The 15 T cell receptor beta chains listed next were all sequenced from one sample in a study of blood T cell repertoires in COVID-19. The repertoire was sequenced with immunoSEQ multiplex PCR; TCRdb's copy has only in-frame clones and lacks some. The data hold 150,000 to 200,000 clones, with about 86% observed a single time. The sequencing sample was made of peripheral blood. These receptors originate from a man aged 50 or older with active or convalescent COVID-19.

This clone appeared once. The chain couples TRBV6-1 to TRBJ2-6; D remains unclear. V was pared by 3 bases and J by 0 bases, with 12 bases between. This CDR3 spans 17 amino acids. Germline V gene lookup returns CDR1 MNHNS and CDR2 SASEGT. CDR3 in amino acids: CASSDKLKFSGANVLTF. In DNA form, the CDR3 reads TGTGCCAGCAGTGATAAACTAAAATTCTCTGGGGCCAACGTCCTGACTTTC.

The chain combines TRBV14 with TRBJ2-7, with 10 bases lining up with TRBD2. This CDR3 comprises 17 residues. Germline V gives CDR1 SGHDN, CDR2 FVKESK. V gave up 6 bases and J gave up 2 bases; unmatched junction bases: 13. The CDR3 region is CASRSTPGTSDPYEQYF. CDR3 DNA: TGTGCCAGCAGGTCCACCCCCGGGACTAGCGACCCCTACGAGCAGTACTTC. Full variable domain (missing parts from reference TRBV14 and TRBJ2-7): EAGVTQFPSHSVIEKGQTVTLRCDPISGHDNLYWYRRVMGKEIKFLLHFVKESKQDESGMPNNRFLAERTGGTYSTLKVQPAELEDSGVYFCASRSTPGTSDPYEQYFGPGTRLTVT.

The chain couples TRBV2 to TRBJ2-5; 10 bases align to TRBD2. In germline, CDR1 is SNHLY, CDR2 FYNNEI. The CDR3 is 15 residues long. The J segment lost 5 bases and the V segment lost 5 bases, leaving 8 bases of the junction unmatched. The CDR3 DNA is TGTGCCAGCAGTCTAGCGGGAGTTTCCGCCGAGACCCAGTACTTC. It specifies CASSLAGVSAETQYF.

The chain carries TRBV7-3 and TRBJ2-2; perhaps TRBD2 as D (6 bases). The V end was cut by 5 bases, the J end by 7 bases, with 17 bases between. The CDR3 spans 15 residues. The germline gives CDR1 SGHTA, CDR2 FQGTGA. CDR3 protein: CASSPTGAGSGELFF. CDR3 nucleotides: TGTGCCAGCAGCCCGACCGGGGCGGGAAGCGGGGAGCTGTTTTTT. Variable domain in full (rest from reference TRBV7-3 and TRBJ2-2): GAGVSQTPSNKVTEKGKYVELRCDPISGHTALYWYRQSLGQGPEFLIYFQGTGAADDSGLPNDRFFAVRPEGSVSTLKIQRTERGDSAVYLCASSPTGAGSGELFFGEGSRLTVL.

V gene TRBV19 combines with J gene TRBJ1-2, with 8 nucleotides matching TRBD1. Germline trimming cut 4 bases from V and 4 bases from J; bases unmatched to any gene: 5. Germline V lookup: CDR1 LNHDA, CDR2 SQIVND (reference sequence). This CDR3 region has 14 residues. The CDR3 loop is CASSRQGNLYGYTF. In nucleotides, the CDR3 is TGTGCCAGTAGTAGACAGGGGAACCTCTATGGCTACACCTTC.

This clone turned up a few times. The CDR3 DNA follows: TGTGCCAGCAGATCGCTGGGGACAGGGGCTACCGGGGAGCTGTTTTTT. Its translation is CASRSLGTGATGELFF. The rearrangement links TRBV3-1 (or the pseudogene TRBV3-2) to TRBJ2-2; TRBD1 matches 10 bases. J was trimmed by 5 bases and V by 6 bases; bases with no gene match: 9. This CDR3 has 16 amino acids. Germline V gene data show CDR1 as LGHDT and CDR2 as YNNKEL (reference sequence).

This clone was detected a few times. This chain's CDR3 is CASSFPKRDIYNEQFF. The CDR3 nucleotides read TGTGCCAGCAGCTTCCCTAAGCGGGACATCTACAATGAGCAGTTCTTC. The chain couples TRBV5-6 to TRBJ2-1, with a possible D match to TRBD2 (7 bases). V lost 2 bases to trimming and J lost 3 bases, with 15 bases between them. The CDR3 has 16 residues. Germline-derived CDR1 and CDR2 are SGHDT and YYEEEE.

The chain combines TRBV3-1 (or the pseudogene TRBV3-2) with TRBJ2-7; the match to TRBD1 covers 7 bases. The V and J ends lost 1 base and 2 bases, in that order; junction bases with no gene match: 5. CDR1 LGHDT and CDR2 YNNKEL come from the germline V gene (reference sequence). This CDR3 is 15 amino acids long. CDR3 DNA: TGTGCCAGCAGCCAAGCCCACAGGGGCCCCTACGAGCAGTACTTC. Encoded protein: CASSQAHRGPYEQYF.

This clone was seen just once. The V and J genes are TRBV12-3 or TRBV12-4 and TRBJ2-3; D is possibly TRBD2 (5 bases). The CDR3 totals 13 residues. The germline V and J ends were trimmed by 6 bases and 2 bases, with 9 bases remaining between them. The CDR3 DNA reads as TGTGCCAGCAGGGCCGGGGTCACAGATACGCAGTATTTT. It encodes CASRAGVTDTQYF.

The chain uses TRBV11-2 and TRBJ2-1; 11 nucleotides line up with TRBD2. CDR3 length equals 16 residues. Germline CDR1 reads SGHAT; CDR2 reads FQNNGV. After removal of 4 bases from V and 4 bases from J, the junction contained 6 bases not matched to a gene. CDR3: CASSSRLAGQYNEQFF. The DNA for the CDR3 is TGTGCCAGCAGCTCAAGACTAGCGGGACAGTACAATGAGCAGTTCTTC.

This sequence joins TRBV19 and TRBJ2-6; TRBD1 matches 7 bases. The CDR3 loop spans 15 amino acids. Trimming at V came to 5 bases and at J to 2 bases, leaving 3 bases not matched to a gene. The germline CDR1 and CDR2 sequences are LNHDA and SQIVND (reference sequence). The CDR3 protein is CASSPTGAGANVLTF. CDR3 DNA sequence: TGTGCCAGTAGTCCAACAGGGGCTGGGGCCAACGTCCTGACTTTC.

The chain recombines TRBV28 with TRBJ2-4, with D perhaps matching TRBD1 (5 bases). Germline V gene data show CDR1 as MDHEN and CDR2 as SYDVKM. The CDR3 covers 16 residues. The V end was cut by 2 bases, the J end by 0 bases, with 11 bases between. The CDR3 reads CASSLPRQLAKNIQYF. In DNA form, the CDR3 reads TGTGCCAGCAGTTTACCGAGACAGCTAGCCAAAAACATTCAGTACTTC.

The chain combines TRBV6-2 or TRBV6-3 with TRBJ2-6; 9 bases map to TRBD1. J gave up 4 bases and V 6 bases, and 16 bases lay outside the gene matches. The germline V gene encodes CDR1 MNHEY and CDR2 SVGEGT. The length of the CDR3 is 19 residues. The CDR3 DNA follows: TGTGCCAGCAGCCACGAGACAGGGGGAACCCTGCAGGGGGCCAACGTCCTGACTTTC. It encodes CASSHETGGTLQGANVLTF.

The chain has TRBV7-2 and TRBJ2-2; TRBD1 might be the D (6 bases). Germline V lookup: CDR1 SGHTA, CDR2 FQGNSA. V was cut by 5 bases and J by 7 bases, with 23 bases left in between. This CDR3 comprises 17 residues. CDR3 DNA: TGTGCCAGCAGCCCCCCCCTGGGGGCGGCTGCAAGCGGGGAGCTGTTTTTT. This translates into CASSPPLGAAASGELFF.

CDR3 nucleotide sequence: TGTGCCAGTAGCACCAGGATTTATGGCTACACCTTC. It codes for CASSTRIYGYTF. This chain links TRBV19 with TRBJ1-2; D gene uncertain. The germline V gene encodes CDR1 LNHDA and CDR2 SQIVND (reference sequence). Trimming stripped 6 bases from V and 5 bases from J, with 10 bases between. The CDR3 covers 12 residues.